These 12 T cell receptor beta chains share one sample of origin, sequenced in a study of type 1 regulatory T cells (dated by TCRdb to about 2021). For these TCRs, the target antigens are not known. TCRdb records Illumina MiSeq as the sequencer. TCRdb applied fastp at Q25 and MiXCR to the public reads, then kept only in-frame beta chains. Rows with one shared CDR3 protein collapse into an entry with the most common genes and DNA. For this sample there are under 85,000 distinct CDR3 sequences; approximately 47% appear just once. In total, the top ten clones hold about 2.1% of the sample. What was sequenced was cultured non-Tr1 T cells, either the whole culture or a sorted T cell fraction (not recorded which). The cell subset or site label here, explained by the study, means: non-Tr1 population from the T-allo10 product. These receptors all come from a human donor in good health.

There are a few counts of this clonotype. CDR3 sequence (DNA): TGCGCCACTCGGGCGGGACAGGCCACCGGAGGGGAGCAGTACTTC. It yields the protein CATRAGQATGGEQYF. The V and J genes are TRBV5-1 and TRBJ2-7, with TRBD1 identical over 8 bases. The V segment lost 9 bases and the J segment 7 bases; nucleotides outside the gene matches: 18. This CDR3 comprises 15 residues. From germline, CDR1 is SGHRS and CDR2 YFSETQ.

This clonotype has more than one count but fewer than ten. This rearrangement joins TRBV7-9 to TRBJ1-5; D not resolved. The germline V and J ends were trimmed by 5 bases and 4 bases, with 6 bases remaining between them. Germline CDR1 is SEHNR and CDR2 is FQNEAQ (reference sequence). This CDR3 has 12 amino acids. This CDR3 is CASSTDNQPQHF. The CDR3 DNA sequence: TGTGCCAGCAGCACAGATAATCAGCCCCAGCATTTT. Looking up the rest from reference TRBV7-9 and TRBJ1-5 gives the full variable domain: DTGVSQNPRHKITKRGQNVTFRCDPISEHNRLYWYRQTLGQGPEFLTYFQNEAQLEKSRLLSDRFSAERPKGSFSTLEIQRTEQGDSAMYLCASSTDNQPQHFGDGTRLSIL.

The chain links TRBV6-1 to TRBJ1-4, with no clear D. V lost 6 bases and J 1 base, leaving 15 bases between the germline ends. The germline gives CDR1 MNHNS, CDR2 SASEGT. The length of the CDR3 is 16 residues. Written as DNA, the CDR3 is TGTGCCAGCAGGAAGTCTCTCGTGGGAACTAATGAAAAACTGTTTTTT. Protein: CASRKSLVGTNEKLFF.

This clonotype was recorded a few times. The chain couples TRBV7-8 to TRBJ1-3; 8 bases are shared with TRBD1. J was trimmed by 4 bases and V by 5 bases; bases with no gene match: 16. Germline values: CDR1 SGHVS, CDR2 FQNEAQ. The CDR3 consists of 18 residues. Here the CDR3 reads CASSGQGIEYTKGNTIYF. CDR3 sequence (DNA): TGTGCCAGCAGCGGACAGGGTATCGAATATACAAAAGGAAACACCATATATTTT. Variable domain in full (rest from reference TRBV7-8 and TRBJ1-3): GAGVSQSPRYKVAKRGQDVALRCDPISGHVSLFWYQQALGQGPEFLTYFQNEAQLDKSGLPSDRFFAERPEGSVSTLKIQRTQQEDSAVYLCASSGQGIEYTKGNTIYFGEGSWLTVV.

The CDR3 reads CASSDGRPAAFF. The CDR3 DNA reads as TGTGCCAGCAGCGATGGTCGCCCCGCCGCTTTCTTT. The J gene is TRBJ1-1, the V gene TRBV12-3 or TRBV12-4; D not resolved. This CDR3 spans 12 amino acids. Between the trimmed V and J ends, which lost 6 bases and 11 bases, there was a span of 16 bases.

The rearrangement uses TRBV24-1 and TRBJ2-3, with 8 positions matching TRBD2. Trimming took 3 bases from V and 3 from J; bases not matched to a gene: 4. Germline loops: CDR1 KGHDR, CDR2 SFDVKD. The CDR3 is made up of 15 amino acids. CDR3 amino acids: CATSDTPGGTDTQYF. CDR3 coding DNA: TGTGCCACCAGTGATACGCCGGGAGGGACAGATACGCAGTATTTT.

This clonotype was counted a few times. The genes are TRBV5-1 and TRBJ2-1, with 9 nucleotides matching TRBD2. This CDR3 spans 17 amino acids. Germline V gene sequence: CDR1 SGHRS, CDR2 YFSETQ. V lost 5 bases, J lost 0 bases, and 9 bases stayed unmatched. The CDR3 DNA follows: TGCGCCAGCAGGTCAAGCGGGGGGCTTAGCTCCTACAATGAGCAGTTCTTC. It translates to CASRSSGGLSSYNEQFF.

The rearrangement joins TRBV28 to TRBJ1-2; D not certain. The CDR3 has 13 amino acids. CDR1 and CDR2 (germline): MDHEN, SYDVKM. Trimming removed 1 base from V and 4 bases from J, with 7 bases in between. CDR3 protein: CASSLSRGYGYTF. For the CDR3, the DNA is TGTGCCAGCAGTTTATCGCGGGGCTATGGCTACACCTTC.

The chain joins TRBV20-1 to TRBJ2-7, with TRBD2 identical over 8 bases. There are 15 residues in the CDR3. The germline CDR1 and CDR2 sequences are DFQATT and SNEGSKA (reference sequence). V shed 0 bases, J shed 7 bases, and the junction held 11 bases outside the gene matches. CDR3 nucleotide sequence: TGCAGTGCTAGAGATCAGGAGCGGGGGTCGTTGGAGCAGTACTTC. Its translation: CSARDQERGSLEQYF.

The chain is built from TRBV5-1 and TRBJ2-3; D remains ambiguous. The CDR3 sequence is 15 residues long. The germline CDR1 and CDR2 sequences are SGHRS and YFSETQ. With 4 bases removed from V and 2 bases from J, the gap between germline ends came to 14 bases. CDR3 residues: CASSADRPDTDTQYF. The CDR3 DNA is TGCGCCAGCAGCGCGGATCGGCCGGACACAGATACGCAGTATTTT.

J is TRBJ2-5 and V is TRBV30; unclear D gene. The germline V gene has CDR1 GTSNPN and CDR2 SVGIG (reference sequence). This CDR3 is built from 14 residues. Trimming removed 0 bases at V and 5 bases at J, with 13 bases between. For the CDR3, the DNA is TGTGCCTGGAGTGTCGACCCTCAAGGGGAGACCCAGTACTTC. Its translation is CAWSVDPQGETQYF. The whole variable domain, filled in from reference TRBV30 and TRBJ2-5, reads SQTIHQWPATLVQPVGSPLSLECTVEGTSNPNLYWYRQAAGRGLQLLFYSVGIGQISSEVPQNLSASRPQDRQFILSSKKLLLSDSGFYLCAWSVDPQGETQYFGPGTRLLVL.

This clonotype was seen only a few times. J is TRBJ1-3 and V is TRBV4-1; D gene ambiguous. The germline gives CDR1 MGHRA, CDR2 YSYEKL. The CDR3 runs to 14 residues. Trimming removed 1 base at V and 7 bases at J, with 11 bases between. The CDR3 protein is CASSQGERGNTIYF. The CDR3 nucleotides are TGCGCCAGCAGCCAAGGGGAACGAGGGAACACCATATATTTT.